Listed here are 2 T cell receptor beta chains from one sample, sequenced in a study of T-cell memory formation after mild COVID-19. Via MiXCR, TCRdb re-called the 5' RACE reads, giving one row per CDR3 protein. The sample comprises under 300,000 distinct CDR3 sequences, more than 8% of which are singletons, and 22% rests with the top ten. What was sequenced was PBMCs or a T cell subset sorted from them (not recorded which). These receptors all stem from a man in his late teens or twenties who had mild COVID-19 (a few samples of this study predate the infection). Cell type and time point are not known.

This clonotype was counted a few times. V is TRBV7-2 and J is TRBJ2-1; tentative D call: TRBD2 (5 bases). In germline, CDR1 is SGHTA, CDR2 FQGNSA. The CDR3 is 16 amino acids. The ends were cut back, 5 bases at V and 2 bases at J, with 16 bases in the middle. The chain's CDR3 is CASSIERWTTYNEQFF. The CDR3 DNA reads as TGTGCCAGCAGCATCGAGCGGTGGACGACCTACAATGAGCAGTTCTTC.

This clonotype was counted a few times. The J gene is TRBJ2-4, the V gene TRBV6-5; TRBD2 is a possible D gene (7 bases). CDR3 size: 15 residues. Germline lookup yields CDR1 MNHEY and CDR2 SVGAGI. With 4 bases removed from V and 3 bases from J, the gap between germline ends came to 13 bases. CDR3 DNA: TGTGCCAGCAGTTCCCCCGGGGGGCGCAAAAACATTCAGTACTTC. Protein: CASSSPGGRKNIQYF.